Listed below are T cell receptor beta chains from one sample, sequenced in a study of T cell responses to AZD1222 COVID-19 vaccine. This table comes from immunoSEQ multiplex PCR, and its TCRdb copy is limited to in-frame clones, with some not included. Of 80,000 to 130,000 clones in the sample, more than 75% are singletons; the top ten hold over 3%. Specimen: peripheral blood, collected on day 0 of AZD1222 vaccination. These receptors originate from an adult in good health. Each CDR3 is given with its conserved first and last residue. Fields, in order: V gene, J gene, CDR3 protein.

V gene: TRBV18; J gene: TRBJ1-5; CDR3 protein: CASSKTGVNQPQHF
V gene: TRBV19; J gene: TRBJ1-1; CDR3 protein: CASSMRWGMNTEAFF
V gene: TRBV3-1/TRBV3-2; J gene: TRBJ1-1; CDR3 protein: CASSQGGRMNTEAFF
V gene: TRBV4-1; J gene: TRBJ2-2; CDR3 protein: CASSQGLAFARTNTGELFF
V gene: TRBV7-9; J gene: TRBJ1-6; CDR3 protein: CASSLVQGTKSPLHF
V gene: TRBV29-1; J gene: TRBJ1-2; CDR3 protein: CSVDPRAGNYGYTF
V gene: TRBV6-6; J gene: TRBJ1-1; CDR3 protein: CASRVTGRTEAFF
V gene: TRBV5-4; J gene: TRBJ1-2; CDR3 protein: CASSLRADYGYTF
V gene: TRBV2; J gene: TRBJ1-5; CDR3 protein: CASRAGTASNQPQHF
V gene: TRBV7-8; J gene: TRBJ2-5; CDR3 protein: CASSSQGLAQETQYF
V gene: TRBV7-9; J gene: TRBJ2-7; CDR3 protein: CASSSYYGQYF
V gene: TRBV19; J gene: TRBJ1-6; CDR3 protein: CASKRKTGANSPLHF
V gene: TRBV29-1; J gene: TRBJ1-1; CDR3 protein: CSVDSAGGSTEAFF
V gene: TRBV5-5; J gene: TRBJ2-7; CDR3 protein: CASSLYGQGILYEQYF
V gene: TRBV4-1; J gene: TRBJ1-1; CDR3 protein: CASSQDLLQGARLVTEAFF
V gene: TRBV3-1/TRBV3-2; J gene: TRBJ1-2; CDR3 protein: CASSRARVVGYTF
V gene: TRBV6-6; J gene: TRBJ2-2; CDR3 protein: CASSPGLARTNTGELFF
V gene: TRBV7-8; J gene: TRBJ2-7; CDR3 protein: CASSLVGQGIHEQYF
V gene: TRBV19; J gene: TRBJ1-6; CDR3 protein: CASSTQGGAPNSPLHF
V gene: TRBV28; J gene: TRBJ1-2; CDR3 protein: CASSYRGIRYGYTF
V gene: TRBV28; J gene: TRBJ1-6; CDR3 protein: CASSLGGGYNSPLHF
V gene: TRBV5-6; J gene: TRBJ1-4; CDR3 protein: CASSWGQGLSNEKLFF
V gene: TRBV7-2; J gene: TRBJ2-7; CDR3 protein: CASSLAGVSSYEQYF
V gene: TRBV18; J gene: TRBJ2-3; CDR3 protein: CASSPSGQRTDTQYF
V gene: TRBV7-6; J gene: TRBJ1-2; CDR3 protein: CASSLLGPGDYGYTF
V gene: TRBV30; J gene: TRBJ1-2; CDR3 protein: CAWTGVQGDGYTF
V gene: TRBV5-5; J gene: TRBJ1-2; CDR3 protein: CASRPATDSFYGYTF
V gene: TRBV6-6; J gene: TRBJ2-7; CDR3 protein: CASSYSGSLYF
V gene: TRBV6-2/TRBV6-3; J gene: TRBJ1-2; CDR3 protein: CASSPGTGNYGYTF
V gene: TRBV18; J gene: TRBJ2-7; CDR3 protein: CASSPPSGGRYEQYF
V gene: TRBV7-2; J gene: TRBJ2-5; CDR3 protein: CASSLGRRETQYF
V gene: TRBV12-3/TRBV12-4; J gene: TRBJ1-5; CDR3 protein: CASRGNSNQPQHF
V gene: TRBV3-1/TRBV3-2; J gene: TRBJ2-3; CDR3 protein: CASSQNTGTVTDTQYF
V gene: TRBV5-1; J gene: TRBJ1-1; CDR3 protein: CASRPWQGRNEAFF
V gene: TRBV11-2; J gene: TRBJ2-3; CDR3 protein: CASSPDRTTDTQYF
V gene: TRBV11-2; J gene: TRBJ1-2; CDR3 protein: CASSFRGTRSF
V gene: TRBV6-5; J gene: TRBJ2-5; CDR3 protein: CASMYLAEQGTQYF
V gene: TRBV5-5; J gene: TRBJ2-2; CDR3 protein: CASSLGRTNTGELFF
V gene: TRBV6-1; J gene: TRBJ1-3; CDR3 protein: CASSEAARRGGLGSGNTIYF
V gene: TRBV28; J gene: TRBJ1-5; CDR3 protein: CASSLGGDRAQHF
V gene: TRBV7-2; J gene: TRBJ2-3; CDR3 protein: CASSQYTDTQYF
V gene: TRBV7-9; J gene: TRBJ1-3; CDR3 protein: CASSPDGPLSGNTIYF
V gene: TRBV5-8; J gene: TRBJ1-2; CDR3 protein: CASSLGGGGYGYTF
V gene: TRBV7-2; J gene: TRBJ1-6; CDR3 protein: CASSAARNSPLHF
V gene: TRBV27; J gene: TRBJ1-4; CDR3 protein: CASSPRQAINEKLFF
V gene: TRBV28; J gene: TRBJ1-3; CDR3 protein: CASSSFLDSSSGNTIYF
V gene: TRBV28; J gene: TRBJ1-5; CDR3 protein: CASSLPGGGDSNQPQHF
V gene: TRBV3-1/TRBV3-2; J gene: TRBJ1-1; CDR3 protein: CASSQPQGDGWGTEAFF
V gene: TRBV4-1; J gene: TRBJ1-5; CDR3 protein: CASSQDWKGNQPQHF
V gene: TRBV12-3/TRBV12-4; J gene: TRBJ1-1; CDR3 protein: CASSLPPGTEAFF
V gene: TRBV5-5; J gene: TRBJ1-5; CDR3 protein: CASSPAVRIAQQPQHF
V gene: TRBV3-1/TRBV3-2; J gene: TRBJ1-3; CDR3 protein: CASSRGTEGNTIYF
V gene: TRBV7-2; J gene: TRBJ1-3; CDR3 protein: CASSLTQIQGTGNTIYF